These 25 T cell receptor beta chains came from one sample sequenced in a study of blood T cell repertoires in COVID-19. The data were produced by immunoSEQ multiplex PCR, yet TCRdb's version contains in-frame clones alone and is incomplete. Altogether fewer than 250,000 clones are present, roughly nine tenths being singletons, with the ten largest covering 0.55% to 0.75%. The specimen sequenced was peripheral blood. These receptors all stem from a man aged 35 to 55 with acute or convalescent COVID-19.

This clone was seen only a few times. The chain recombines TRBV18 with TRBJ2-7; maybe TRBD2 (6 bases). The CDR3 has 13 residues. The germline V gene encodes CDR1 KGHSH and CDR2 LQKENI. Deletions cut 6 bases from V and 3 bases from J, with 12 bases between. The CDR3 here is CASSPGGSYEQYF. The CDR3 nucleotides read TGTGCCAGCTCCCCTGGGGGGAGCTACGAGCAGTACTTC. The entire variable domain, with the rest obtained from reference TRBV18 and TRBJ2-7, is as follows: NAGVMQNPRHLVRRRGQEARLRCSPMKGHSHVYWYRQLPEEGLKFMVYLQKENIIDESGMPKERFSAEFPKEGPSILRIQQVVRGDSAAYFCASSPGGSYEQYFGPGTRLTVT.

The CDR3 loop is CASSLVQVEAFF. The CDR3 coding sequence is TGTGCCAGCAGCTTAGTCCAGGTTGAAGCTTTCTTT. The chain carries TRBV7-2 and TRBJ1-1; D not certain. CDR3 length: 12 amino acids. Germline lookup yields CDR1 SGHTA and CDR2 FQGNSA. V was pared by 1 base and J by 7 bases, with 7 bases between.

The chain links TRBV27 to TRBJ1-1; TRBD1 aligns across 11 bases. This CDR3 spans 14 amino acids. Losses at the gene ends were 3 bases for V and 11 bases for J; bases not matched to a gene: 8. CDR1 and CDR2 from the germline V gene are MNHEY and SMNVEV (reference sequence). The CDR3 nucleotides are TGTGCCAGCAGTTTGGCCGGACAGGGGGCAGAGGCTTTCTTT. It codes for CASSLAGQGAEAFF.

The chain carries TRBV5-5 and TRBJ1-6, with D possibly matching TRBD1 (5 bases). V was pared by 4 bases and J by 9 bases, with 20 bases between. The V gene's germline CDR1 is SGHKS and CDR2 YYEKEE (reference sequence). This CDR3 comprises 16 residues. CDR3 in DNA: TGTGCCAGCAGCCCCAGGTTCGGGACGGGAGGTTCACCCCTCCACTTT. Translation: CASSPRFGTGGSPLHF.

V usage is TRBV9 and J usage is TRBJ1-4, with 8 bases aligning to TRBD1. CDR1 and CDR2 (germline): SGDLS, YYNGEE. Unmatched junction bases numbered 4, after V lost 3 bases and J lost 6 bases. The CDR3 covers 14 residues. Here the CDR3 reads CASSAHRGYEKLFF. The CDR3 DNA sequence: TGTGCCAGCAGCGCCCACAGGGGGTATGAAAAACTGTTTTTT. The whole variable domain, filled in from reference TRBV9 and TRBJ1-4, reads DSGVTQTPKHLITATGQRVTLRCSPRSGDLSVYWYQQSLDQGLQFLIQYYNGEERAKGNILERFSAQQFPDLHSELNLSSLELGDSALYFCASSAHRGYEKLFFGSGTQLSVL.

In nucleotides, the CDR3 is TGTGCCAGCAGTCCCTTTCCGACTAGCGGGGGGGCGGAGACCCAGTACTTC. It is translated as CASSPFPTSGGAETQYF. The chain has TRBV6-6 and TRBJ2-5, with 14 bases matching TRBD2. V dropped 5 bases and J dropped 5; count of bases not matched to a gene: 10. Germline V gene data show CDR1 as MNHNY and CDR2 as SVGAGI (reference sequence). The CDR3 extends over 17 amino acids.

The chain uses TRBV5-6 and TRBJ2-1; the D gene is possibly TRBD1 (5 bases). The CDR3 runs to 14 residues. Per the germline V gene, CDR1 is SGHDT and CDR2 is YYEEEE. V lost 0 bases and J lost 6, with 10 bases in between. The CDR3 coding sequence is TGTGCCAGCAGCTTGGGGTCAGGGTTCAATGAGCAGTTCTTC. It encodes CASSLGSGFNEQFF.

This chain joins TRBV30 and TRBJ1-1; 8 nucleotides agree with TRBD1. CDR3 length: 17 amino acids. CDR1 is GTSNPN, CDR2 SVGIG, per germline (reference sequence). V shed 2 bases and J 0 bases; nucleotides not matched to a gene: 11. CDR3 coding DNA: TGTGCCTGGAGTTGGACAGGGTCTCTTTACGTGAACACTGAAGCTTTCTTT. This codes for CAWSWTGSLYVNTEAFF. The full variable domain, its missing parts supplied by reference TRBV30 and TRBJ1-1, is SQTIHQWPATLVQPVGSPLSLECTVEGTSNPNLYWYRQAAGRGLQLLFYSVGIGQISSEVPQNLSASRPQDRQFILSSKKLLLSDSGFYLCAWSWTGSLYVNTEAFFGQGTRLTVV.

The rearrangement uses TRBV5-1 and TRBJ2-7; 11 bases are a match to TRBD1. J gave up 3 bases and V 0 bases, and 5 bases lay outside the gene matches. This CDR3 spans 16 amino acids. Germline CDR1 SGHRS, CDR2 YFSETQ. The CDR3 here is CASSLAPGQGVYEQYF. The CDR3 DNA sequence: TGCGCCAGCAGCTTGGCCCCGGGACAGGGGGTCTACGAGCAGTACTTC.

The chain couples TRBV12-3 or TRBV12-4 to TRBJ1-1; no clear D gene. This CDR3 has 11 amino acids. Trimming removed 6 bases at V and 6 bases at J, with 8 bases between. The CDR3 sequence: CASRGSAEAFF. DNA for the CDR3: TGTGCCAGCAGGGGGAGCGCTGAAGCTTTCTTT.

In its sample, this clone was seen once. This chain links TRBV2 with TRBJ2-7; possibly TRBD2 for D (6 bases). Trimming left V 1 base short and J 0 bases short, with 10 bases between. CDR1 is SNHLY and CDR2 is FYNNEI in the germline V gene. The CDR3 is 15 residues long. The CDR3 region has the DNA TGTGCCAGCAGTGAAGAACGGGGGAGCTCCTACGAGCAGTACTTC. Translation: CASSEERGSSYEQYF.

This chain uses TRBV30 with TRBJ1-1, with a weak D call TRBD1 (5 bases). Germline assignment: CDR1 GTSNPN and CDR2 SVGIG (reference sequence). V dropped 5 bases and J dropped 7 bases, with 11 bases sitting between them. The CDR3 is 11 residues long. This CDR3 is CAWATGIEAFF. CDR3 in DNA: TGTGCCTGGGCTACAGGAATTGAAGCTTTCTTT.

The rearrangement uses TRBV27 and TRBJ2-1; TRBD2 agrees at 14 bases. The CDR3 contains 17 residues. Per germline, CDR1 MNHEY and CDR2 SMNVEV (reference sequence). Trimming at V came to 1 base and at J to 9 bases, leaving 8 bases not matched to a gene. The CDR3 spells CASSLLDGTSGSGEQFF. The DNA of the CDR3 is TGTGCCAGCAGTTTATTAGATGGGACTAGCGGGAGCGGTGAGCAGTTCTTC.

V and J are TRBV27 and TRBJ2-3, with D perhaps matching TRBD2 (6 bases). Germline V lookup: CDR1 MNHEY, CDR2 SMNVEV (reference sequence). The CDR3 is 14 residues long. With 6 bases removed from V and 6 bases from J, the gap between germline ends came to 16 bases. In nucleotides, the CDR3 is TGTGCCAGCAGCCGCGGGATTCCGAAGGATACGCAGTATTTT. As protein: CASSRGIPKDTQYF.

CDR3 loop: CASSSGVRGAPNYGYTF. In DNA form, the CDR3 reads TGTGCCAGCAGTTCCGGCGTTCGGGGAGCGCCTAACTATGGCTACACCTTC. The chain links TRBV6-2 or TRBV6-3 to TRBJ1-2; D is undetermined. Trimming left V 4 bases short and J 0 bases short, with 18 bases between. Germline V gene lookup returns CDR1 MNHEY and CDR2 SVGEGT. CDR3 length: 17 residues.

The chain uses TRBV2 and TRBJ1-3; D not certain. V dropped 7 bases and J dropped 0 bases, with 7 bases sitting between them. Per germline, CDR1 SNHLY and CDR2 FYNNEI. CDR3 size: 13 residues. The CDR3, as DNA: TGTGCCAGCAAGGAGGGCTCTGGAAACACCATATATTTT. Its translation is CASKEGSGNTIYF.

J is TRBJ1-2 and V is TRBV18; no firm D call. The germline CDR1 and CDR2 sequences are KGHSH and LQKENI. V shed 3 bases and J shed 3 bases, with 11 bases lying between them. The length of the CDR3 is 14 residues. The chain's CDR3 is CASSPPGTYYGYTF. CDR3 sequence (DNA): TGTGCCAGCTCACCTCCCGGTACCTACTATGGCTACACCTTC.

The chain is built from TRBV27 and TRBJ2-2; 10 nucleotides align to TRBD2. This CDR3 spans 18 amino acids. The junction had 11 bases not matched to a gene; V was cut back by 3 bases and J by 4 bases. Germline V gene data show CDR1 as MNHEY and CDR2 as SMNVEV (reference sequence). The CDR3 nucleotides are TGTGCCAGCAGTTTCTCTAGCGGGAGTTTGGATTTCACCGGGGAGCTGTTTTTT. It yields the protein CASSFSSGSLDFTGELFF.

The V and J genes are TRBV4-2 and TRBJ2-2, with a possible D match to TRBD1 (5 bases). Trimming left V 1 base short and J 6 bases short, with 12 bases between. The CDR3 spans 15 residues. Per germline, CDR1 LGHNA and CDR2 YNFKEQ. CDR3 nucleotide sequence: TGTGCCAGCAGCCAAGTAGGTAGGGGCGCCGGGGAGCTGTTTTTT. It specifies CASSQVGRGAGELFF.

V usage is TRBV23-1 and J usage is TRBJ1-4; no clear D. TRBV23-1 belongs to the ORF category, with a function that is uncertain. CDR3 length: 15 amino acids. Trimming took off 6 bases at V and 5 bases at J, with 16 bases between the two ends. The CDR3: CASSPKWEKNEKLFF. CDR3 nucleotide sequence: TGCGCCAGCAGCCCTAAGTGGGAGAAGAATGAAAAACTGTTTTTT.

The chain carries TRBV6-5 and TRBJ1-5; tentatively, D is TRBD1 (5 bases). V lost 7 bases and J 7 bases, leaving 17 bases between the germline ends. Per germline, CDR1 MNHEY and CDR2 SVGAGI. This CDR3 has 14 residues. The CDR3 loop is CASMRRWGEQPQHF. CDR3 sequence (DNA): TGTGCCAGCATGAGAAGATGGGGGGAACAGCCCCAGCATTTT.

This chain joins TRBV24-1 and TRBJ1-2; D not resolved. Deletions cut 5 bases from V and 7 bases from J, with 16 bases between. Germline CDR1 KGHDR, CDR2 SFDVKD. The CDR3 loop spans 14 amino acids. This CDR3 is CATSAPDSQRGYTF. In DNA form, the CDR3 reads TGTGCCACCAGTGCCCCGGACTCACAGCGTGGCTACACCTTC.

The CDR3 region is CASSLRTGGTGELFF. The DNA for the CDR3 is TGTGCCAGCAGCTTACGTACAGGGGGCACCGGGGAGCTGTTTTTT. The chain is built from TRBV11-2 and TRBJ2-2, with 8 bases identical to TRBD1. Germline CDR1 reads SGHAT; CDR2 reads FQNNGV. V was clipped by 2 bases and J by 4 bases; unmatched bases: 3. This CDR3 has 15 amino acids.

The V gene is TRBV27, the J gene TRBJ2-1, with 12 bases identical to TRBD2. With 4 bases clipped from V and 10 bases from J, the junction kept 5 bases outside the gene matches. This CDR3 has 14 amino acids. Germline CDR1 reads MNHEY; CDR2 reads SMNVEV (reference sequence). CDR3 sequence reads: CASSSWTSGVEQFF. The CDR3 DNA reads TGTGCCAGCAGTTCGTGGACTAGCGGGGTCGAGCAGTTCTTC.

This clone was found a few times. The V call is TRBV6-5, the J call TRBJ2-7; D is undetermined. Germline CDR1 is MNHEY and CDR2 is SVGAGI. V was trimmed by 6 bases and J by 6 bases, leaving 12 bases between them. The CDR3 is made up of 12 amino acids. The CDR3 is CASRSIELEQYF. The CDR3 DNA follows: TGTGCCAGCAGGTCCATAGAGCTCGAGCAGTACTTC.